This T cell receptor beta chain was found in a study of blood T cell repertoires in COVID-19. Across the whole study: The United States, Italy and Spain supplied acute and convalescent COVID-19 samples.

Original handling: Reference gene primer amplification gave nucleated cell count estimates. The repertoire was sequenced with immunoSEQ multiplex PCR; TCRdb's copy has only in-frame clones and lacks some. D and trimming come from the DNA, and the V and J calls and clone size come from that table. The sample has 140,000 to 150,000 clones, around 84% seen once. CDR1 MNHEY and CDR2 SVGAGI come from the germline V gene. The CDR3 consists of 12 residues. Trimming cost V 8 bases and J 7 bases, with 12 bases left between them. This TCR came from a human donor in a cohort sampled during active COVID-19. Sequenced sample: peripheral blood. The genes are TRBV6-5 and TRBJ2-1; no clear D gene. Here the CDR3 reads CASSTFENEQFF. The CDR3 DNA reads TGTGCCAGCTCAACTTTTGAGAATGAGCAGTTCTTC.